A selection of T cell receptor beta chains follows, all from one sample in a study of blood T cell repertoires in COVID-19. The protocol was immunoSEQ multiplex PCR, while the TCRdb copy is restricted to in-frame clones and leaves out a portion. This table has 100,000 to 150,000 clones, 70% to 90% appearing once. The sequencing input was peripheral blood. The receptors here all came from a woman in her fifties or sixties with acute or convalescent COVID-19. CDR3s include the opening cysteine and the closing phenylalanine or tryptophan. A D gene is named only where the DNA matches it firmly. Clone size is not always given. Where it is, it says once, few, many or a class for expanded clones.

d_call: .
clone_size: .
v_call: TRBV30
j_call: TRBJ1-4
cdr3_aa: CAWSVLGAGEKLFF
cdr3_nt: TGTGCCTGGAGTGTTTTGGGGGCGGGTGAAAAACTGTTTTTT

d_call: .
clone_size: .
v_call: TRBV10-3
j_call: TRBJ1-1
cdr3_aa: CATSGGGNTEAFF
cdr3_nt: TGTGCCACCTCGGGGGGGGGAAACACTGAAGCTTTCTTT

d_call: TRBD1
clone_size: .
v_call: TRBV5-1
j_call: TRBJ1-6
cdr3_aa: CASSSLTGGISPLHF
cdr3_nt: TGCGCCAGCAGCTCTTTGACAGGGGGGATTTCACCCCTCCACTTT

d_call: TRBD2
clone_size: .
v_call: TRBV18
j_call: TRBJ2-2
cdr3_aa: CASSPRTSGVANTGELFF
cdr3_nt: TGTGCCAGCTCACCCCGGACTAGCGGAGTCGCGAACACCGGGGAGCTGTTTTTT

d_call: .
clone_size: .
v_call: TRBV6-5
j_call: TRBJ1-1
cdr3_aa: CASSYGGPNTEAFF
cdr3_nt: TGTGCCAGCAGTTACGGTGGCCCCAACACTGAAGCTTTCTTT

d_call: .
clone_size: .
v_call: TRBV5-6
j_call: TRBJ2-5
cdr3_aa: CASSLAGGKETQYF
cdr3_nt: TGTGCCAGCAGCTTGGCGGGGGGCAAAGAGACCCAGTACTTC

d_call: .
clone_size: .
v_call: TRBV11-3
j_call: TRBJ2-3
cdr3_aa: CASSRDTSTDTQYF
cdr3_nt: TGTGCCAGTAGCCGGGATACTAGCACAGATACGCAGTATTTT

d_call: .
clone_size: once
v_call: TRBV18
j_call: TRBJ2-2
cdr3_aa: CASSQASDRKPGELFF
cdr3_nt: TGTGCCAGCTCACAAGCTAGCGACAGAAAGCCCGGGGAGCTGTTTTTT

d_call: TRBD2
clone_size: .
v_call: TRBV7-9
j_call: TRBJ2-7
cdr3_aa: CASSRGTRPYEQYF
cdr3_nt: TGTGCCAGCAGCCGAGGGACTAGACCCTACGAGCAGTACTTC

d_call: .
clone_size: .
v_call: TRBV5-6
j_call: TRBJ2-1
cdr3_aa: CASSFRVVGKNEQFF
cdr3_nt: TGTGCCAGCAGCTTTAGGGTGGTCGGGAAGAATGAGCAGTTCTTC

d_call: .
clone_size: .
v_call: TRBV28
j_call: TRBJ1-5
cdr3_aa: CASRSIRAQHF
cdr3_nt: TGTGCCAGCAGATCTATCCGGGCCCAGCATTTT

d_call: .
clone_size: .
v_call: TRBV12-3/TRBV12-4
j_call: TRBJ1-5
cdr3_aa: CASSSPPNQPQHF
cdr3_nt: TGTGCCAGCAGTTCCCCCCCAAATCAGCCCCAGCATTTT

d_call: TRBD2
clone_size: .
v_call: TRBV27
j_call: TRBJ2-1
cdr3_aa: CASSTGLAYNEQFF
cdr3_nt: TGTGCCAGCAGTACGGGACTAGCCTACAATGAGCAGTTCTTC

d_call: TRBD1
clone_size: .
v_call: TRBV6-1
j_call: TRBJ1-2
cdr3_aa: CASSEQGQNDYTF
cdr3_nt: TGTGCCAGCAGTGAACAGGGACAGAACGACTACACCTTC

d_call: .
clone_size: .
v_call: TRBV12-5
j_call: TRBJ2-7
cdr3_aa: CASGGDNSYEQYF
cdr3_nt: TGTGCTAGTGGTGGGGACAACTCCTACGAGCAGTACTTC

d_call: TRBD1
clone_size: .
v_call: TRBV2
j_call: TRBJ1-1
cdr3_aa: CASSEGERGRTEAFF
cdr3_nt: TGTGCCAGCAGTGAAGGAGAAAGGGGGCGGACTGAAGCTTTCTTT

d_call: .
clone_size: once
v_call: TRBV12-3/TRBV12-4
j_call: TRBJ1-1
cdr3_aa: CASSFRQGEAFF
cdr3_nt: TGTGCCAGCAGTTTCCGGCAGGGAGAAGCTTTCTTT

d_call: .
clone_size: .
v_call: TRBV6-5
j_call: TRBJ1-1
cdr3_aa: CACDPGVNTEAFF
cdr3_nt: TGTGCCTGCGACCCTGGAGTGAACACTGAAGCTTTCTTT

d_call: TRBD1
clone_size: .
v_call: TRBV6-5
j_call: TRBJ1-2
cdr3_aa: CASSYSGTGDYGYTF
cdr3_nt: TGTGCCAGCAGTTACTCGGGAACAGGGGACTATGGCTACACCTTC

d_call: .
clone_size: .
v_call: TRBV7-8
j_call: TRBJ2-1
cdr3_aa: CASSPISGSSYNEQFF
cdr3_nt: TGTGCCAGCAGCCCCATTAGCGGAAGCTCCTACAATGAGCAGTTCTTC

d_call: .
clone_size: .
v_call: TRBV19
j_call: TRBJ1-5
cdr3_aa: CASSIVRQPQHF
cdr3_nt: TGTGCCAGTAGTATCGTGAGACAGCCCCAGCATTTT

d_call: TRBD2
clone_size: .
v_call: TRBV5-4
j_call: TRBJ2-2
cdr3_aa: CASSYPGLAPGELFF
cdr3_nt: TGTGCCAGCAGCTACCCGGGACTAGCTCCCGGGGAGCTGTTTTTT

d_call: TRBD1
clone_size: .
v_call: TRBV5-6
j_call: TRBJ1-6
cdr3_aa: CASSRDRGNSPLHF
cdr3_nt: TGTGCCAGCAGTCGTGACAGGGGGAATTCACCCCTCCACTTT

d_call: TRBD1
clone_size: .
v_call: TRBV2
j_call: TRBJ1-1
cdr3_aa: CASIMDRDTEAFF
cdr3_nt: TGTGCCAGCATTATGGACAGGGACACTGAAGCTTTCTTT

d_call: TRBD1
clone_size: .
v_call: TRBV30
j_call: TRBJ1-4
cdr3_aa: CAWSLLGTGVEKLFF
cdr3_nt: TGTGCCTGGAGCCTACTCGGGACAGGGGTTGAAAAACTGTTTTTT

d_call: .
clone_size: .
v_call: TRBV5-1
j_call: TRBJ2-1
cdr3_aa: CASSLMRDEQFF
cdr3_nt: TGCGCCAGCAGCTTGATGCGGGATGAGCAGTTCTTC

d_call: .
clone_size: .
v_call: TRBV5-1
j_call: TRBJ2-6
cdr3_aa: CASSPSPGANVLTF
cdr3_nt: TGCGCCAGCAGCCCGTCTCCTGGGGCCAACGTCCTGACTTTC

d_call: .
clone_size: .
v_call: TRBV10-2
j_call: TRBJ2-7
cdr3_aa: CASSAQGGRNEQYF
cdr3_nt: TGCGCCAGCAGTGCCCAGGGAGGAAGAAACGAGCAGTACTTC

d_call: TRBD1
clone_size: few
v_call: TRBV7-9
j_call: TRBJ1-1
cdr3_aa: CASSRQGGIGTEAFF
cdr3_nt: TGTGCCAGCAGCAGACAGGGGGGTATCGGCACTGAAGCTTTCTTT

d_call: TRBD2
clone_size: .
v_call: TRBV7-9
j_call: TRBJ2-3
cdr3_aa: CASSSPGLAGLYTQYF
cdr3_nt: TGTGCCAGCAGCTCCCCGGGACTAGCGGGATTGTATACGCAGTATTTT

d_call: .
clone_size: .
v_call: TRBV19
j_call: TRBJ1-1
cdr3_aa: CASSIDKRNTEAFF
cdr3_nt: TGTGCCAGTAGTATAGACAAGCGGAACACTGAAGCTTTCTTT

d_call: TRBD1
clone_size: .
v_call: TRBV20-1
j_call: TRBJ1-3
cdr3_aa: CSASGSGGSNTIYF
cdr3_nt: TGCAGTGCTAGTGGGTCAGGGGGCAGCAACACCATATATTTT